This T cell receptor (beta chain) was found in a study of T cell repertoires in ileal Crohn's disease (dated by TCRdb to between 2019 and 2020). For context, the study as a whole: At the time of surgery, about a third of patients were active smokers, and the median duration of disease was 7.9 years. The study was conducted in parallel with a multicentre cohort that was designed to identify predictors of early endoscopic recurrence following ileocolonic resection. The M0 samples consisted of biopsies taken from the inflamed part of the ileum within the surgical resection specimen. Roughly half of the patients were given postoperative therapy, with about 19 on anti-TNF agents and over 9 on thiopurines. All patients had surgery for a complication: stricturing disease in 61% and penetrating disease in about 40%. Endoscopic postoperative recurrence was defined as a Rutgeerts score above i0. TCR repertoire analysis was done in fewer than 75 Crohn's disease patients from a prospective multicentre cohort. For commercial TCRB immunosequencing, approximately 500 nanograms of biopsy DNA were submitted for each sample. A total of 171 mucosal samples from some 57 patients were sequenced, collected from several sites on the surgical specimen and at postoperative endoscopy. Findings and caveats that apply to the study as a whole: Higher percentages of high-frequency clones at the time of surgery were linked to endoscopic recurrence, and every patient with clonality above 26.8% (18/57) had recurrence. More high-frequency clones were carried by sorted CD8 T cells than by CD4 T cells, suggesting that mucosal expansions were mainly CD8. Only a subgroup of patients, of unstated size, had their mucosal CD4 and CD8 T cells sorted and sequenced. Patients who were active smokers at surgery had a significantly higher proportion of clonal expansions than non-smokers (25.9% vs 17.9%, p=0.02).

In the paper's terms, the time point label means: inflamed ileum from the surgical specimen. Adults with ileal or ileocolonic Crohn's disease and an indication for ileocolonic resection were eligible for inclusion. Whole ileal mucosal biopsies were stored frozen at -80°C before DNA extraction. Genomic DNA was extracted from frozen whole biopsies with a TRizol-based method and quantified on a NanoDrop 2000 spectrophotometer. From the cysteine up to the phenylalanine, the CDR3 has a length of 12 residues. Here the CDR3 DNA is all that survives: 36 bases in frame from base 1. V is trimmed back by 8 bases and J by 6 bases, and the junction contains 9 bases that no gene match accounts for. The germline V gene sets CDR1 to SQVTM and CDR2 to ANQGSEA. Libraries were prepared through the immunoSEQ multiplex PCR assay. CDR3 regions were amplified from genomic DNA by Adaptive Biotechnology using a two-step, amplification bias-controlled multiplex PCR. In the first PCR, primers covered every V and J gene segment, and in the second PCR, barcodes and Illumina adapters were added. CDR3 libraries were sequenced on an Illumina instrument. The study's own analysis went as follows. The analysis drew on both the pipelines supplied by the vendor and custom analysis of the raw data in R/Bioconductor running R version 3.3.0. Clonality, which ranges from 0 to 1, was calculated as the inverse of the normalised Shannon entropy across all productive clones. High-frequency clones were defined as the share of the repertoire occupied by the top 100 clones, with only clones passing a 95% confidence test being retained. The Simpson index measured repertoire diversity, and the Morisita-Horn index measured overlap between samples. This is the immuneACCESS table as TCRdb keeps it, with only in-frame sequences that have V and J called. A part of the clones is gone; compared with another copy, unresolved V genes explain less than half, and the rest is unexplained. V and J calls and clone size are copied from that table; D and trimming were computed from the DNA. The table for this sample lists about 610 clones; approximately 87% of them were counted only once. The ten biggest clones cover approximately 20% of the sample.

A note on this clone: Its antigen is unknown. Base qualities were left out, and no much larger clone turns up one base away.

The clonotype comes from an adult with Crohn's disease. Rearrangement joined TRBV29-1 to TRBJ1-1, with TRBD1 identical over 7 junction bases. The sequenced sample consisted of ileal tissue. Here is the DNA: TGCAGCTACAACAGGGGACCGGCTGAAGCTTTCTTT. Its protein reads: CSYNRGPAEAFF. The variable domain in full, with residues beyond the CDR3 obtained from the reference TRBV29-1 and TRBJ1-1 genes, is SAVISQKPSRDICQRGTSLTIQCQVDSQVTMMFWYRQQPGQSLTLIATANQGSEATYESGFVIDKFPISRPNLTFSTLTVSNMSPEDSSIYLCSYNRGPAEAFFGQGTRLTVV.